The TCR beta chain under discussion was sequenced for a study of T cells expressing NK-cell markers. Study-level findings and limits: Researchers report these clonotypes also headed the CD3+CD56-NKG2C+ fraction in several donors. Nothing established the HCMV specificity of expanded NKG2C+ T cell clones.

In the case of this clonotype: Its antigen is still unknown.

This CDR3 is built from 14 residues. Germline values: CDR1 DFQATT, CDR2 SNEGSKA (reference sequence). A 5'RACE template switching approach incorporating UMIs was used to make TCR beta cDNA. With the 5' RACE reads reprocessed, TCRdb shows one record per CDR3 protein and no DNA. The table for this sample gives roughly 390,000 distinct CDR3 sequences. The chain recombines TRBV20-1 with TRBJ2-3; lacking DNA, the TRBD1 call made by TCRdb goes unchecked. This TCR was sampled from a man between 18 and 69 years old in good health. Sequencing was performed on blood T cells: a sorted CD56 or NKG2C T cell subset, CD4+ or CD8+ T cells, or bulk PBMC T cells (not recorded which). This CDR3 is CSAVTGGFEDTQYF.